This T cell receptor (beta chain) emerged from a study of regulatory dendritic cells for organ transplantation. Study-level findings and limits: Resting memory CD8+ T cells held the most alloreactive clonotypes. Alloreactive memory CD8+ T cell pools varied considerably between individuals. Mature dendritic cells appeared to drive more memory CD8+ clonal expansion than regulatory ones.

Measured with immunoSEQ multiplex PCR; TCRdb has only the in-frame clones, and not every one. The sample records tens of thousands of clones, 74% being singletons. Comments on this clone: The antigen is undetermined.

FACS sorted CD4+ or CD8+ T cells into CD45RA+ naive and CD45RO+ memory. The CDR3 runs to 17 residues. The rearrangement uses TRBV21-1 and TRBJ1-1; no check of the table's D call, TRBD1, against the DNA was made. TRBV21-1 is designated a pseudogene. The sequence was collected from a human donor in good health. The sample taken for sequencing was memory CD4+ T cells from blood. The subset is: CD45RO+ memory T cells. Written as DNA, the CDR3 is TGTGCCAGCAGCAAAGAGGGGGAGACAGGGGCTAACACTGAAGCTTTCTTT. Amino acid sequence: CASSKEGETGANTEAFF.